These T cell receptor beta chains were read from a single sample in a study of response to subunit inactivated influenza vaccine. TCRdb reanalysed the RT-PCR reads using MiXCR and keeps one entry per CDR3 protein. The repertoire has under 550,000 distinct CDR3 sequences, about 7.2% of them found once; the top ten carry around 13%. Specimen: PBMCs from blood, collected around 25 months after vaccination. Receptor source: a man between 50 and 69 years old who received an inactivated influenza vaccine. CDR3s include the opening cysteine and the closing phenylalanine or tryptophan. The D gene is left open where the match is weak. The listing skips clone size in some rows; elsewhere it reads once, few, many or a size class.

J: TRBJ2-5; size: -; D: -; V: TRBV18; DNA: TGTGCCAGCTCACGTCGGGACGGCCAAGAGACCCAGTACTTC; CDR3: CASSRRDGQETQYF
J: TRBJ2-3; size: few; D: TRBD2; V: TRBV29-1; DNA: TGCAGCTCCGGGGGGTCAGGGTCTACAGATACGCAGTATTTT; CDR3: CSSGGSGSTDTQYF
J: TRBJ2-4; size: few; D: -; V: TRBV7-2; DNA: TGTGCCAGCAGCTTAGAGTCTGTAGCCAAAAACATTCAGTACTTC; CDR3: CASSLESVAKNIQYF
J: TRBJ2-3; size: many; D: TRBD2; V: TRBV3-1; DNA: TGTGCCAGCAGCCAAGAAGGAGCGGGACTGGGAGATACGCAGTATTTT; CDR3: CASSQEGAGLGDTQYF
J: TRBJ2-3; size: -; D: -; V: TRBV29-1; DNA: TGCAGCGGGGGGCCTTCCGGCACAGATACGCAGTATTTT; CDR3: CSGGPSGTDTQYF
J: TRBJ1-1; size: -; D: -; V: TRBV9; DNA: TGTGCCAGCAGCGTAGCCCCAGGGGAAAACACTGAAGCTTTCTTT; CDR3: CASSVAPGENTEAFF
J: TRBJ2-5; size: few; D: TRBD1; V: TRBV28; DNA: TGTGCCAGCAGCCGGGACAGGGTTCGTGGAGAGACCCAGTACTTC; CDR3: CASSRDRVRGETQYF
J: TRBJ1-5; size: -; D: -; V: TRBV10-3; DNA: TGTGCCACCAGAAATGAGGTCCAGCCCCAGCATTTT; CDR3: CATRNEVQPQHF
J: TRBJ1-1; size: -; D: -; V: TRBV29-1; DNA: TGCAGCGTTGGACACAAGAACACTGTAGCTTTCTTT; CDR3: CSVGHKNTVAFF
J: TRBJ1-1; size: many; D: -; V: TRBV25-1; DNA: TGTGCCAGCAGTGACGGGAGGGGACCGGGTGAGCCTTTCTTT; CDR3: CASSDGRGPGEPFF
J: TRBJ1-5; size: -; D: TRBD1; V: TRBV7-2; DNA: TGTGCCAGCAGCCGGGACAGGGGTGGTCAGCCCCAGCATTTT; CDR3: CASSRDRGGQPQHF